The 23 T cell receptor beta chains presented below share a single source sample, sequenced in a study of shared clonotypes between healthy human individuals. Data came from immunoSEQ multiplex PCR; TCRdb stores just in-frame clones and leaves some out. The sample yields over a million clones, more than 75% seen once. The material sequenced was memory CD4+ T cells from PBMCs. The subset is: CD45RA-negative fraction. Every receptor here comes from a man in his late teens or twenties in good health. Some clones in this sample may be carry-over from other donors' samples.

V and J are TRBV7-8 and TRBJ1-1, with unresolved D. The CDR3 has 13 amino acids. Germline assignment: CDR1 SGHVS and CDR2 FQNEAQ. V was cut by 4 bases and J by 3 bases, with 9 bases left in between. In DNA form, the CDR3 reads TGTGCCAGCAGCTGGACTGTAGACACTGAAGCTTTCTTT. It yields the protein CASSWTVDTEAFF.

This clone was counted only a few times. The CDR3 loop reads CASSQRTSGRSNEQFF. CDR3 DNA: TGCGCCAGCAGCCAACGTACTAGCGGGAGGAGCAATGAGCAGTTCTTC. This chain joins TRBV4-1 and TRBJ2-1; TRBD2 aligns across 12 bases. The CDR3 extends over 16 amino acids. The V gene end was trimmed by 2 bases and the J gene end by 6 bases; junction bases not matched to a gene: 5. Germline V gene sequence: CDR1 MGHRA, CDR2 YSYEKL.

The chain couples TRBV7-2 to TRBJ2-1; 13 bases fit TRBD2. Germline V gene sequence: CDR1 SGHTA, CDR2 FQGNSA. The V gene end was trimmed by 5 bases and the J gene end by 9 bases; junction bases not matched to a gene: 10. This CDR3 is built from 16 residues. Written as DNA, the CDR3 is TGTGCCAGCAGCACCCGGACTAGCGGGAGAGCATTTGAGCAGTTCTTC. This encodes CASSTRTSGRAFEQFF.

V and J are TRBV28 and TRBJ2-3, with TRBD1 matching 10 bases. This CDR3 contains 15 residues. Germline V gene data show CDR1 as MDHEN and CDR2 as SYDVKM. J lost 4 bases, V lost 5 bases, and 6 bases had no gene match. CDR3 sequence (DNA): TGTGCCAGCAGTCTCTGGACAGGGGGAGCAGATACGCAGTATTTT. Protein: CASSLWTGGADTQYF. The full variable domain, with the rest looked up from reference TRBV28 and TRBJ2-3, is DVKVTQSSRYLVKRTGEKVFLECVQDMDHENMFWYRQDPGLGLRLIYFSYDVKMKEKGDIPEGYSVSREKKERFSLILESASTNQTSMYLCASSLWTGGADTQYFGPGTRLTVL.

In DNA, the CDR3 is TGTGCCAGCAGCTACATGACAGCCTCCCTGGGAGCTTTCTTT. Its protein product is CASSYMTASLGAFF. The chain uses TRBV7-2 and TRBJ1-1; a possible D gene is TRBD1 (5 bases). The V gene lost 4 bases and the J gene lost 10 bases, with 19 bases spanning the gap. Germline CDR1 and CDR2: SGHTA and FQGNSA. There are 14 residues in the CDR3.

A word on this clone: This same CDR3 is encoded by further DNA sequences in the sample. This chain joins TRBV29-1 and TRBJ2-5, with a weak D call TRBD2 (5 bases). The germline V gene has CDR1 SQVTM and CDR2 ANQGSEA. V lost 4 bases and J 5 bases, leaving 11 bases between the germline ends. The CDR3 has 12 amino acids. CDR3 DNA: TGCAGCGTTGTTTCGGGCGGGGAGACCCAGTACTTC. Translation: CSVVSGGETQYF.

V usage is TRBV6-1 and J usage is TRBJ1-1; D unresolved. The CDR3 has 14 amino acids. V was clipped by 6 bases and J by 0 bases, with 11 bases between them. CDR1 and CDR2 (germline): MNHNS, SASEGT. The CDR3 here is CASSEPGMNTEAFF. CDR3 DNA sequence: TGTGCCAGCAGCGAACCAGGTATGAACACTGAAGCTTTCTTT.

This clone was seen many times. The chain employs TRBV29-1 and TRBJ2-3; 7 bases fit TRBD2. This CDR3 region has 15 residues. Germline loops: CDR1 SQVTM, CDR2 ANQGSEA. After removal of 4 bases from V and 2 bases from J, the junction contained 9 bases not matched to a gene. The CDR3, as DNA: TGCAGCGTTGTCGCGGGAGCGGTATACACAGATACGCAGTATTTT. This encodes CSVVAGAVYTDTQYF.

The CDR3 here is CASSLEGGAYNEQFF. DNA for the CDR3: TGCGCCAGCAGCTTGGAAGGGGGCGCCTACAATGAGCAGTTCTTC. The gene calls are TRBV5-1 and TRBJ2-1, with TRBD1 matching 7 bases. Germline CDR1 SGHRS, CDR2 YFSETQ. J lost 2 bases, V lost 0 bases, and 2 bases had no gene match. This CDR3 has 15 residues.

This CDR3 is CASPSGALVNTDTQYF. As DNA, the CDR3 is TGTGCCAGCCCTAGCGGGGCCCTCGTTAACACAGATACGCAGTATTTT. The chain is built from TRBV18 and TRBJ2-3; 9 nucleotides align to TRBD2. With 8 bases clipped from V and 2 bases from J, the junction kept 11 bases outside the gene matches. CDR3 length equals 16 residues. Germline V lookup: CDR1 KGHSH, CDR2 LQKENI.

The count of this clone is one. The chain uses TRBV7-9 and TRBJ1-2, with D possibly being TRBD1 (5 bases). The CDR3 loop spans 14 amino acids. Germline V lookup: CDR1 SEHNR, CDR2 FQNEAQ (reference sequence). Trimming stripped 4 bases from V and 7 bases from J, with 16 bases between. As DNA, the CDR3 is TGTGCCAGCAGCTCGGGACGGGGTTTCCTTGGCTACACCTTC. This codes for CASSSGRGFLGYTF.

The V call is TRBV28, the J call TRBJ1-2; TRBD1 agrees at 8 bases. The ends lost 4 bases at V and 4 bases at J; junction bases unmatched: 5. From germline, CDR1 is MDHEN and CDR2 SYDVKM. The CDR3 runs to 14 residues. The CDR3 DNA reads TGTGCCAGCAGTTACCAGGGGGCTGCCTATGGCTACACCTTC. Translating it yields CASSYQGAAYGYTF.

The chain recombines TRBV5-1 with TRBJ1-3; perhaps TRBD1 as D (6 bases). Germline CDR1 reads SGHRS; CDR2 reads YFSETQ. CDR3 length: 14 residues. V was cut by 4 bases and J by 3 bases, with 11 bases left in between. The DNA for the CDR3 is TGCGCCAGCAGCCCACAGGGCGGTGGAAACACCATATATTTT. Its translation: CASSPQGGGNTIYF.

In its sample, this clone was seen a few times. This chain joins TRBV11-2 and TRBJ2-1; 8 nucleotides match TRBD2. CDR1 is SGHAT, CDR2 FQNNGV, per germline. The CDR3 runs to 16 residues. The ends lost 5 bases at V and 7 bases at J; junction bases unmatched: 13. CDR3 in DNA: TGTGCCAGCAGCCCCCGACTAGCGTGGGGCCCAAATGAGCAGTTCTTC. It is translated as CASSPRLAWGPNEQFF.

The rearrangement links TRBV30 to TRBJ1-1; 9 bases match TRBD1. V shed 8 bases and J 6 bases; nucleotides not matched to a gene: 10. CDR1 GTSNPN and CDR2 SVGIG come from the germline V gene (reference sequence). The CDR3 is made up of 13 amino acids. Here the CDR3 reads CAGGTGPAAEAFF. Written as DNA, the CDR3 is TGTGCCGGTGGGACAGGGCCGGCGGCTGAAGCTTTCTTT. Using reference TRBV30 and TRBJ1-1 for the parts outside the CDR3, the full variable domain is SQTIHQWPATLVQPVGSPLSLECTVEGTSNPNLYWYRQAAGRGLQLLFYSVGIGQISSEVPQNLSASRPQDRQFILSSKKLLLSDSGFYLCAGGTGPAAEAFFGQGTRLTVV.

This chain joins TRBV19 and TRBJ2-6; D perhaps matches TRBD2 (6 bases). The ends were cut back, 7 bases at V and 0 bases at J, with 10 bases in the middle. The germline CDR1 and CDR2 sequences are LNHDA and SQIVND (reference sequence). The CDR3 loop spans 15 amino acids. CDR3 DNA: TGTGCCAGTATTGGGGGGAGCTCTGGGGCCAACGTCCTGACTTTC. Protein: CASIGGSSGANVLTF.

The CDR3 loop reads CACSGSIPRETQYF. Written as DNA, the CDR3 is TGTGCCTGCTCAGGGAGTATTCCGCGAGAGACCCAGTACTTC. The chain has TRBV30 and TRBJ2-5; the D gene could be TRBD1 or TRBD2 (5 bases each). The CDR3 has 14 residues. Trimming stripped 6 bases from V and 4 bases from J, with 18 bases between. Germline assignment: CDR1 GTSNPN and CDR2 SVGIG (reference sequence).

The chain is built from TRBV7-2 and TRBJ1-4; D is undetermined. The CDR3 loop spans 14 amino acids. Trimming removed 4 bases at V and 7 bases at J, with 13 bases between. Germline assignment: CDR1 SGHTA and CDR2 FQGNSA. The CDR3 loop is CASSSIRLGEKLFF. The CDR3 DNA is TGTGCCAGCAGCTCAATCAGACTCGGTGAAAAACTGTTTTTT.

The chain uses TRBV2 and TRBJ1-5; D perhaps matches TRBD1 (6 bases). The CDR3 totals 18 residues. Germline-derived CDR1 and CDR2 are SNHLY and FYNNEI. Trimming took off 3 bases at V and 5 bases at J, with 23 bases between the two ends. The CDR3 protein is CASSDPRDTFEVDQPQHF. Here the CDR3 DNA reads TGTGCCAGCAGTGACCCCCGGGACACCTTTGAGGTGGATCAGCCCCAGCATTTT.

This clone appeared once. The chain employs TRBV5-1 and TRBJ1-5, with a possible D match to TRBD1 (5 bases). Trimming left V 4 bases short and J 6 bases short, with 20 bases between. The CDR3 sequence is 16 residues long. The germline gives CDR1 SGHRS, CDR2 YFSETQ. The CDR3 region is CASSLEGAGKGQPQHF. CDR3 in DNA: TGCGCCAGCAGCCTGGAAGGGGCAGGGAAGGGTCAGCCCCAGCATTTT.

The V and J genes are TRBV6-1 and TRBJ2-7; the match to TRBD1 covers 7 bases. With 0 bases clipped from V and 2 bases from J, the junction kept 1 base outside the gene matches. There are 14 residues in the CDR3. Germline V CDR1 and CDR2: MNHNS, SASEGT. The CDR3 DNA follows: TGTGCCAGCAGTGAAGCAGGGGGCACCTACGAGCAGTACTTC. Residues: CASSEAGGTYEQYF.

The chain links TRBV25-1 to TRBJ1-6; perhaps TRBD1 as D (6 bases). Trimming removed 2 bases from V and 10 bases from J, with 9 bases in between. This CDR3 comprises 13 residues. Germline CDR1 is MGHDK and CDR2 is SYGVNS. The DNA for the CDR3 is TGTGCCAGCAGTGAAGCGGGGGGCTCACCCCTCCACTTT. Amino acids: CASSEAGGSPLHF. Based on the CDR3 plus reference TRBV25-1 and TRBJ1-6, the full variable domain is EADIYQTPRYLVIGTGKKITLECSQTMGHDKMYWYQQDPGMELHLIHYSYGVNSTEKGDLSSESTVSRIRTEHFPLTLESARPSHTSQYLCASSEAGGSPLHFGNGTRLTVT.

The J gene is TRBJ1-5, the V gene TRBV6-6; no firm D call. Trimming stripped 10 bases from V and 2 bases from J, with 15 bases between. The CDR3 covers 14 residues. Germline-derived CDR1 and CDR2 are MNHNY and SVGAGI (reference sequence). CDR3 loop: CATSPPPGNQPQHF. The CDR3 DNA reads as TGTGCCACCTCGCCCCCCCCGGGCAATCAGCCCCAGCATTTT.